The 16 T cell receptor beta chains in this list originate from one sample, sequenced in a study of PD-1 blockade in classical Hodgkin lymphoma. Time point indicated: cycle 4 day 1 (C4D1), after 6 weeks of nivolumab. Following autologous stem cell transplantation, relapse occurred in every patient, and exposure to brentuximab vedotin varied. Libraries were prepared by immunoSEQ multiplex PCR; TCRdb keeps only in-frame clonotypes and omits some of them. The sample consists of roughly 100,000 clones, 78% of them appearing once. This specimen consisted of peripheral blood mononuclear cells (PBMCs), obtained before the fourth cycle of nivolumab. The receptor set was obtained from a human donor with classical Hodgkin lymphoma.

V is TRBV9 and J is TRBJ1-4; D is possibly TRBD1 (6 bases). This CDR3 spans 15 amino acids. Trimming took 0 bases from V and 4 from J, leaving 10 bases between them. Germline lookup yields CDR1 SGDLS and CDR2 YYNGEE. The CDR3 spells CASSVAQGINEKLFF. The CDR3 nucleotides read TGTGCCAGCAGCGTAGCCCAGGGGATTAATGAAAAACTGTTTTTT.

The chain joins TRBV9 to TRBJ2-5, with TRBD2 matching over 12 bases. The V gene's germline CDR1 is SGDLS and CDR2 YYNGEE. Unmatched junction bases numbered 6, after V lost 0 bases and J lost 6 bases. The CDR3 consists of 16 residues. CDR3 sequence (DNA): TGTGCCAGCAGCGTAGAGGCTAGCGGGGGGGCGAAGACCCAGTACTTC. It specifies CASSVEASGGAKTQYF.

This chain links TRBV5-6 with TRBJ2-7, with 8 bases fitting TRBD1. Unmatched junction bases numbered 4, after V lost 0 bases and J lost 2 bases. This CDR3 is 15 amino acids long. Germline V gene sequence: CDR1 SGHDT, CDR2 YYEEEE. The DNA of the CDR3 is TGTGCCAGCAGCTTGGGACCACAGGGGGCCTACGAGCAGTACTTC. This gives the protein CASSLGPQGAYEQYF.

V usage is TRBV7-2 and J usage is TRBJ2-5; D tentatively reads TRBD1 or TRBD2 (7 bases each). The length of the CDR3 is 14 residues. V lost 5 bases to trimming and J lost 4 bases, with 14 bases between them. Germline V lookup: CDR1 SGHTA, CDR2 FQGNSA. Here the CDR3 reads CASSQGRGGETQYF. The CDR3 DNA is TGTGCCAGCAGCCAGGGCAGGGGGGGAGAGACCCAGTACTTC.

This rearrangement joins TRBV7-9 to TRBJ1-2; TRBD1 matches 7 bases. The germline V gene encodes CDR1 SEHNR and CDR2 FQNEAQ (reference sequence). The CDR3 contains 15 residues. Germline trimming cut 5 bases from V and 7 bases from J; bases unmatched to any gene: 13. The CDR3 loop is CASSPIGQVVSGYTF. CDR3 DNA: TGTGCCAGCAGCCCCATTGGACAGGTTGTAAGTGGCTACACCTTC.

The V and J genes are TRBV10-3 and TRBJ2-3, with D possibly TRBD2 on 8 matching bases. CDR3 size: 19 residues. The ends were cut back, 6 bases at V and 0 bases at J, with 25 bases in the middle. Germline CDR1 ENHRY, CDR2 SYGVKD. CDR3 amino acids: CAIRQGIGGRTTSTDTQYF. Here the CDR3 DNA reads TGTGCCATCAGACAGGGGATCGGCGGGAGGACCACTAGCACAGATACGCAGTATTTT.

V gene TRBV5-1 combines with J gene TRBJ2-1, with TRBD2 identical over 8 bases. V shed 4 bases, J shed 3 bases, and the junction held 6 bases outside the gene matches. The CDR3 runs to 15 residues. Germline lookup yields CDR1 SGHRS and CDR2 YFSETQ. The DNA for the CDR3 is TGCGCCAGCAGCGGAACTAGCGGAGGCTACAATGAGCAGTTCTTC. Residues: CASSGTSGGYNEQFF.

This clone was seen a handful of times. V gene TRBV4-1 combines with J gene TRBJ2-5, with 13 bases aligning to TRBD2. Germline CDR1 and CDR2: MGHRA and YSYEKL. V was clipped by 0 bases and J by 9 bases; unmatched bases: 7. The CDR3 is 16 residues long. The CDR3 loop is CASSQESLAGGRSQYF. The DNA of the CDR3 is TGCGCCAGCAGCCAAGAGTCACTAGCGGGGGGGAGGTCCCAGTACTTC.

A remark on this clone: The identical CDR3 is also encoded by other nucleotide sequences in the sample. V is TRBV5-6 and J is TRBJ2-5, with D possibly being TRBD2 (5 bases). V was clipped by 2 bases and J by 5 bases, with 13 bases between them. There are 14 residues in the CDR3. Germline CDR1 SGHDT, CDR2 YYEEEE. This CDR3 reads CASSLYEGQETQYF. The CDR3 nucleotides read TGTGCCAGCAGCTTATACGAGGGTCAGGAGACCCAGTACTTC.

This clone was recorded only once. The chain couples TRBV7-9 to TRBJ2-1; D call uncertain. Germline CDR1 and CDR2: SEHNR and FQNEAQ (reference sequence). Trimming took off 2 bases at V and 0 bases at J, with 11 bases between the two ends. The CDR3 spans 16 residues. The CDR3 loop is CASSLLRISSYNEQFF. CDR3 sequence (DNA): TGTGCCAGCAGCTTACTCAGGATCAGCTCCTACAATGAGCAGTTCTTC.

V gene TRBV5-1 combines with J gene TRBJ1-4, with D possibly TRBD1 on 5 matching bases. Trimming cost V 0 bases and J 16 bases, with 19 bases left between them. Germline CDR1 reads SGHRS; CDR2 reads YFSETQ. The CDR3 covers 14 residues. The CDR3 is CASSLEGSGPPRFF. The CDR3 DNA reads TGCGCCAGCAGCTTGGAAGGTTCGGGACCTCCAAGGTTTTTT.

The J gene is TRBJ2-2, the V gene TRBV6-5, with no clear D. The CDR3 is made up of 14 amino acids. CDR1 and CDR2 from the germline V gene are MNHEY and SVGAGI. The V end was cut by 2 bases, the J end by 7 bases, with 11 bases between. The CDR3 protein is CASSYAAGVGELFF. DNA for the CDR3: TGTGCCAGCAGTTACGCGGCTGGGGTCGGGGAGCTGTTTTTT.

Ten or more counts support this clone. The gene calls are TRBV5-1 and TRBJ2-7; perhaps TRBD2 as D (6 bases). The CDR3 runs 12 residues. The germline V gene encodes CDR1 SGHRS and CDR2 YFSETQ. Between the trimmed V and J ends, which lost 1 base and 6 bases, there was a span of 8 bases. The CDR3 spells CASSLLGGEQYF. The CDR3 DNA follows: TGCGCCAGCAGCTTGCTGGGAGGCGAGCAGTACTTC.

This chain uses TRBV6-5 with TRBJ1-2; 9 bases agree with TRBD1. This CDR3 has 13 residues. V lost 3 bases and J lost 6; bases outside the gene matches: 2. Looked up from germline, CDR1 is MNHEY and CDR2 is SVGAGI. CDR3 amino acids: CASSYGQGNGYTF. CDR3 nucleotides: TGTGCCAGCAGTTATGGACAGGGGAATGGCTACACCTTC.

This clone was detected once. V usage is TRBV29-1 and J usage is TRBJ2-3; TRBD2 agrees at 11 bases. The germline V gene has CDR1 SQVTM and CDR2 ANQGSEA. This CDR3 spans 13 amino acids. The CDR3 is CSTLAGGGDTQYF. In DNA form, the CDR3 reads TGCAGTACTCTAGCGGGGGGCGGGGATACGCAGTATTTT.

The chain uses TRBV6-4 and TRBJ2-3; D remains unclear. The germline CDR1 and CDR2 sequences are MRHNA and SNTAGT. V gave up 1 base and J gave up 2 bases, with 7 bases separating them. The length of the CDR3 is 14 residues. CDR3 protein: CASSDYPNTDTQYF. The DNA for the CDR3 is TGTGCCAGCAGTGACTACCCGAACACAGATACGCAGTATTTT.